The 2 T cell receptor beta chains below were found in one sample sequenced in a study of blood T cells in healthy people across ages. Together with a sample-barcoded 5' primer, a J-beta primer mix was included in a second PCR lasting about 7 to 11 cycles. Using its own MiXCR run on the 5' RACE reads, TCRdb lists one record per CDR3 protein. The sample lists some 1.1 million distinct CDR3 sequences, under 40% occurring once. The sample was blood. Receptors originate from a man between 18 and 35 years old in good health.

This clonotype has just a few counts. The chain recombines TRBV28 with TRBJ1-5, with D perhaps matching TRBD1 (6 bases). CDR1 is MDHEN, CDR2 SYDVKM, per germline. Deletions cut 3 bases from V and 6 bases from J, with 12 bases between. The CDR3 extends over 14 amino acids. DNA for the CDR3: TGTGCCAGCAGTTTGGGTAGGGGGAGTCAGCCCCAGCATTTT. It encodes CASSLGRGSQPQHF.

The chain uses TRBV7-2 and TRBJ2-3; D possibly matches TRBD1 or TRBD2 (6 bases each). The V and J ends lost 6 bases and 7 bases respectively, with 17 bases between them. CDR3 length equals 14 residues. The germline gives CDR1 SGHTA, CDR2 FQGNSA. CDR3 residues: CASSPRRGKNTQYF. For the CDR3, the DNA is TGTGCCAGCAGTCCTAGGAGGGGGAAAAATACGCAGTATTTT.